A single TCR beta chain is shown here with its context. This clone was seen a few times. Its cognate antigen has yet to be identified. Because the CDR3 is missing its conserved closing phenylalanine or tryptophan, this is likely a read error. It is unclear where the CDR3 begins or ends on the DNA, so no DNA is shown, and the CDR3 is as TCRdb lists it. The library was built by means of the immunoSEQ multiplex PCR assay. For the multiplex PCR, a mixture combining 60 forward primers for TCR Vbeta segments and 13 reverse primers for TCR Jbeta segments was used. The CDR3 region of rearranged TCR beta genes was amplified from genomic DNA by a multiplex PCR assay. The Illumina HiSeq System was used to sequence the amplified TCR beta libraries as 87-base-pair reads. The source study handled its data this way. In a later analysis, approximately 74 million unique TCR beta chains were counted across the roughly 700 repertoires, and about 10 million of these chains were shared by at least two donors. To remove PCR and sequencing errors, raw reads were error-corrected and collapsed into unique sequences using a nearest-neighbor algorithm that merged closely related sequences. Alignment of CDR3 sequences to IMGT reference sequences was used to assign V, D and J gene segments. For a sequence to be retained, a match of at least six nucleotides was required to both a V gene segment and a J gene segment. Rearrangements were classified as productive when the CDR3 lacked stop codons and remained in frame with V and J, and all other rearrangements were classified as non-productive. CDR3 was defined by IMGT convention, running from the second conserved V-encoded cysteine to the conserved J-encoded phenylalanine. The earlier analysis of some 600 of the donors excluded sequences that lacked an unambiguous match to a single V gene segment. In an earlier analysis of around 600 of the donors, V segments were called functional above 56.7% productive rearrangements and were called segregating when the between-donor standard deviation exceeded 5%. A statistical classification framework was developed to diagnose cytomegalovirus status using the catalog of TCR beta chain sequences. In a later analysis, V and J genes were assigned by comparing TCR nucleotide sequences against IMGT/GENE-DB human TR gene sequences. The TCRdist pipeline was used in a later analysis to assign CDR3 sequences and most-parsimonious VDJ recombination scenarios. In a later analysis, each TCR beta chain was defined by its CDR3 amino acid sequence together with its V-gene family, and reads lacking a unique V-gene family were excluded. In a later analysis, 550 to 650 highly shared, low-generation-probability nucleotide sequences were removed to address suspected cross-contamination and a sequencing artifact. For each public chain, a later analysis derived a clonal expansion index from normalized ranks of inferred template counts within each repertoire. Generation probabilities in a later analysis came from a VDJ recombination model fitted to out-of-frame rearrangements, and those results were checked against IGoR. In a later analysis, TCR-TCR, TCR-HLA and TCR-CMV co-occurrence was scored with hypergeometric tests, and a repertoire-size bias correction was applied to TCR pairs. False discovery rates were estimated in a later analysis by permuting HLA or CMV assignments 20 times. In a later analysis, co-occurring TCRs were grouped with DBSCAN, and TCRdist sequence similarity was added when clustering was performed within HLA-allele-positive subsets. Repertoires with fewer than 30,000 or more than 120,000 public chains, plus five repertoires with anomalous nucleotide sharing, were excluded from co-occurrence clustering. What TCRdb holds here is the immuneACCESS table cut down to in-frame rearrangements. Part of the clones is not present; checked against another copy, under half of the missing clones reflect an unresolved V gene, and the others are unexplained. For V, J and clone size, that table is used; D and trimming come from the DNA. The sample has about 160,000 clones on record, 78% of them singletons. Jointly, the top ten make up around 3.1% of the sample.

The record originates from a study of cytomegalovirus exposure and HLA in healthy donors listed by TCRdb under 2017. For the wider study: An earlier analysis of approximately 640 of the donors reported 250 to 350 Gb of sequence data and 117 million unique TCR beta sequences from about 200 million T cells. An early release that covered about 600 HLA-typed donors contained around 300 gigabases of sequencing data and around 80 million unique TCR sequences. Of the approximately 400 genotyped donors, approximately 82% fell in the genetic ancestry cluster associated with self-reported Caucasian donors. The study aimed to test whether signatures of past pathogen exposure could be identified by cataloging public T cell receptors. Using immunosequencing, the study profiled T cell repertoires from about 620 subjects and related those repertoires to cytomegalovirus serostatus. Along with the approximately 700-subject first cohort, a separate validation cohort of over a hundred different subjects was used. The study combined high-throughput TCR immunosequencing, statistical association of individual TCRs with disease status, and machine learning to predict cytomegalovirus infection status. A later analysis re-examined previously published TCR beta repertoires from about 700 donors and added high-resolution HLA genotyping to investigate patterns of TCR occurrence. The later analysis used no new phenotypic data to find candidate immune exposures, relying instead on TCR beta sequences and their occurrence across donors. An earlier analysis of 587 of the donors used high-throughput TCR beta sequencing to judge whether each TCR beta V gene segment behaved as functional or pseudogenic. Donor age, sex, ethnicity and CMV serostatus were compiled alongside the repertoire data. Genome-wide SNP genotypes for about 55% of the roughly 670 donors were used in a later genetic analysis, which treated that subset as a discovery cohort. Every discovery cohort repertoire had been produced on one sequencing platform. Class I and class II HLA loci were covered by the typing at four-digit resolution. Typing coverage differed by locus: A, B, C, DRB1 and DQB1 were typed in roughly 629-630 donors, DQA1 in 522, DPA1 in 600 to 610, and DPB1 in just under 480. Several DR-DQ haplotypes were handled as single units for association and clustering, since linkage in the cohort was strong. Among around 400 genotyped donors of the cohort, an average of around 250,000 unique TCR beta nucleotide sequences was sequenced per donor, of which 15% to 20% were non-productive.

Here is what the overall study found, with its caveats: CMV serostatus was the only immune exposure information available for the cohort. In vitro tests confirmed that a few of the cytomegalovirus-associated TCR beta chains recognize cytomegalovirus antigens. The sequencing pipeline was judged likely to have produced a cluster of highly shared sequence variants as a technical artifact. A later analysis associated 17,000 or so TCR beta sequences with specific HLA alleles at a false discovery rate of 0.05. In the study, about 150 TCR beta chains were listed as associated with cytomegalovirus. Cytomegalovirus status was reported to be diagnosed by the classifier with high specificity and sensitivity in both the original and validation cohorts. In a later analysis, several top co-occurrence clusters were reported to appear linked to parvovirus B19, influenza, CMV and Epstein-Barr virus. An association between a missense DCLRE1C variant and V-gene and J-gene trimming of TCR beta chains was found in a later genetic analysis and replicated in an independent cohort. Only TCR beta chains were sequenced in this cohort, and the absence of alpha or paired-chain data limited detectable features. A later analysis found that HLA-associated TCR beta chains were more clonally expanded and had lower generation probabilities than equally common non-associated chains. Some IMGT-functional V segments, including TRBV6-2 and TRBV6-3, could not be distinguished by the 87-base-pair reads and were therefore excluded. A further reported finding was that TCR beta sequences accurately predicted the HLA-A and HLA-B alleles for most subjects in the first cohort. A later analysis found that TCR association rates varied across HLA loci, with DRB1 alleles showing the most associated TCRs and HLA-C alleles the fewest. In an earlier analysis of 450 to 750 of the donors, most TCR beta V segments appeared in productive rearrangements about 90% or about 30% of the time, broadly matching IMGT annotations. It was suggested by the authors that the approach could potentially be generalized to other disease states and immunological phenotypes. Because some donors lacked HLA typing at each locus, the association tests relied only on the typed subset. Across donors, most TCR sequences were observed very rarely, whereas some public TCRs were present in many individuals. About 15 rarely observed V segments, including chromosome 9 orphons, were excluded from the earlier analysis of about 500 of the donors because counts were too low. Presence/absence analyses assumed roughly uniform sequencing depth across donors, an assumption that may not hold. When HLA alleles, especially DR and DQ, strongly co-occurred, attributing TCR associations to individual alleles was difficult. Linkage disequilibrium might explain the correlated functional status among segregating V segments, but an unknown experimental factor could not be excluded. Most CMV-associated TCR beta chains appeared to be HLA-restricted in a later analysis, and the HLA associations seemed to be driven largely by CMV exposure. Compared with the approximately 700-donor mean, donors in an Asian-associated ancestry cluster had fewer N-insertions in productive TCRs, according to a later genetic analysis.

The CDR3 comprises 13 residues, both ends counted. Reading the germline V gene gives CDR1 SGHRS and CDR2 YFSETQ. The cohort consisted of more than 650 healthy bone marrow donors. At the time of sampling, every cohort member was nominally healthy, though immune exposures that went unrecorded were likely present. The donor tested CMV seronegative, placing the donor among the approximately 400 seronegative members of the cohort. A peripheral blood sample was provided by each donor, and peripheral blood mononuclear cells were used for TCR beta sequencing. The Qiagen DNeasy Blood Extraction Kit was used to extract genomic DNA from the blood cell samples.

Material for sequencing was PBMCs. The chain links TRBV5-1 with TRBJ1-2; TRBD1, the table's D call, lacks a check against the DNA. This TCR came from a woman in her thirties or forties in good health and CMV-seronegative. The CDR3 reads as follows: CASSLAGQGPTWS.